This paragraph covers one T cell receptor (beta chain) sequence. Libraries were prepared by immunoSEQ multiplex PCR; TCRdb keeps only in-frame clonotypes and omits some of them. The sample consists of around 2,000,000 clones, roughly 91% of them appearing once. This CDR3 has 14 amino acids. From germline, CDR1 is MNHEY and CDR2 SVGAGI. Trimming took 4 bases from V and 1 from J, leaving 11 bases between them. This sample is part of a study of shared clonotypes between healthy human individuals. Naive CD8 isolation took CD45RO-negative cells positively selected for CCR7 and excluded terminally differentiated effector memory CD45RA+ cells.

The genes are TRBV6-5 and TRBJ2-7; perhaps TRBD2 as D (6 bases). The source is a man aged 18 to 30 in good health. Some clones in this sample may be carry-over from other donors' samples. Sequencing was done on a sample of naive CD8+ T cells from PBMCs. The CDR3 DNA is TGTGCCAGCAGTTTGGAGGGGATATCCTACGAGCAGTACTTC. Encoded protein: CASSLEGISYEQYF.